This TCR beta chain emerged from a study of blood T cell repertoires in COVID-19. This clone showed up just once. Enrolment of Seattle patients took place during active infection, and they were followed longitudinally. The V end lost 6 bases, the J end lost 6 bases, and 13 bases lay between the germline ends. Germline loops: CDR1 SGHNT, CDR2 YYREEE (reference sequence). CDR3 length equals 13 residues. Sequencing used immunoSEQ multiplex PCR; TCRdb keeps in-frame clones, though not all of them. The sample holds some 190,000 clones, 80% to 90% seen once. The rearrangement uses TRBV5-4 and TRBJ2-1; D call uncertain. Sequences were obtained from peripheral blood. This receptor was identified in a woman aged 40 to 49 with COVID-19, enrolled during active disease. In DNA, the CDR3 is TGTGCCAGCACCAAAACAGAAATCAATGAGCAGTTCTTC. Encoded protein: CASTKTEINEQFF.